Included here is one TCR beta chain sequence, with context. Its antigen remains undetermined. The sample holds no much larger clone one base away, and base qualities are not on file. This sample was taken from a study of blood T cell repertoires in COVID-19 (TCRdb year 2020). Turning to the overall study: Samples covering the acute and convalescent phases of COVID-19 were provided by collaborators in the United States, Italy and Spain. Nearly every sample came with metadata listing a de-identified subject ID, COVID-19 status, age in years and sex. The samples were drawn from two sources: the first 160 participants of the ongoing ImmuneRACE study, and 1,000 to 1,500 subjects contributed by 6 global collaborators. HLA class I and class II types, where available, came from metadata supplied by the sample provider rather than from assay-based typing. The dataset comprised deeply sampled blood TCRbeta repertoires from subjects exposed to, actively infected with, or recovered from COVID-19. The material from the prospective study consisted of cDNA or gDNA derived from T cells, B-cell-depleted T cells, or PBMCs. A freely available public database, intended as a resource for researchers studying the immune response to SARS-CoV-2, is where the repertoires were released. What the research found in general, with its limitations: Clinical and demographic metadata were provided uncurated, with the amount varying by source and participant.

Each collaborating institution followed its own protocols to collect whole blood in K2EDTA tubes. For TCRbeta analysis, collaborators shipped samples as frozen whole blood, isolated PBMCs, or DNA extracted from either of those sample types. The immunoSEQ Assay, a bias-controlled multiplex PCR, was used to amplify TCRbeta CDR3 regions from genomic DNA. As for the original processing: Nucleated cell counts per sample were estimated from amplification of reference gene primers within the assay. To quantify the absolute abundance of each unique TCRbeta CDR3 rearrangement, sequence reads were collapsed and filtered. For each sample, productive Simpson clonality was calculated by taking the square root of Simpson's diversity index across productive rearrangements. TCRdb obtained this table from immuneACCESS and retained in-frame rearrangements with V and J assigned. These tables miss some clones; where compared with another copy, unresolved V genes account for less than half of the shortfall, and the remainder is unexplained. Clone size and V and J calls were adopted from that table, with D and trimming inferred from the DNA. This sample gives tens of thousands of clones in total; roughly nine tenths of them show up just once. The ten largest account for roughly 3.9% of the sample.

The sample taken for sequencing was peripheral blood. The receptor was derived from a man aged 45 to 65 with acute or convalescent COVID-19.

CDR3 sequence: CASSAGQGAMDEAEKLFF. The DNA sequence follows: TGTGCCAGCAGCGCCGGACAGGGGGCGATGGACGAGGCTGAAAAACTGTTTTTT. The chain is assembled from TRBV5-4 and TRBJ1-4; 11 central bases correspond to TRBD1. From the germline V gene (reference sequence), CDR1 is SGHNT and CDR2 is YYREEE. Germline trimming: 4 bases from V, 7 bases from J; junction bases outside gene matches: 15. The CDR3 holds 18 amino acids from the cysteine to the phenylalanine. Kept here is only the CDR3 DNA, which spans 54 bases and is read in frame from base 1. This CDR3, with the reference TRBV5-4 and TRBJ1-4 proteins standing in past its ends, gives the full variable domain ETGVTQSPTHLIKTRGQQVTLRCSSQSGHNTVSWYQQALGQGPQFIFQYYREEENGRGNFPPRFSGLQFPNYSSELNVNALELDDSALYLCASSAGQGAMDEAEKLFFGSGTQLSVL.